Below, 10 T cell receptor beta chains from the same sample are listed, as sequenced in a study of beta chain features in type 1 diabetes. Investigators reverse transcribed all isolated RNA, so they sequenced expressed TCRB transcripts. Assay: immunoSEQ multiplex PCR; the TCRdb copy retains only in-frame clones and omits some. This repertoire shows about 140,000 clones, 6.9% found once; its top ten account for more than 1.1%. The sample taken for sequencing was central memory CD4+ T cells from blood. The receptors shown here come from a woman in her twenties or thirties in good health.

This clone was detected ten times or more. This chain uses TRBV7-9 with TRBJ2-3; tentative D call: TRBD2 (6 bases). The CDR3 has 16 residues. Trimming left V 5 bases short and J 2 bases short, with 17 bases between. The germline V gene has CDR1 SEHNR and CDR2 FQNEAQ (reference sequence). In DNA, the CDR3 is TGTGCCAGCAGCGGATCCGCGGGGTGGATCACAGATACGCAGTATTTT. Amino acids: CASSGSAGWITDTQYF.

At least ten counts were recorded for this clone. The junction shows a germline mismatch at one end, possibly a read error. The chain carries TRBV27 and TRBJ2-5; TRBD1 matches 7 bases. The length of the CDR3 is 13 residues. In germline, CDR1 is MNHEY, CDR2 SMNVEV (reference sequence). The CDR3 nucleotides read TGTGCCAGCAGTCAGAACCGGGACAGATCCCGGAACTTC. This codes for CASSQNRDRSRNF.

This clone showed up many times. The chain has TRBV7-2 and TRBJ2-3; D perhaps matches TRBD1 (5 bases). Germline CDR1 is SGHTA and CDR2 is FQGNSA. The CDR3 covers 16 residues. Deletions cut 1 base from V and 0 bases from J, with 11 bases between. CDR3 region: CASSLVDRLSTDTQYF. The CDR3, as DNA: TGTGCCAGCAGCTTAGTAGACAGACTTAGCACAGATACGCAGTATTTT.

This clone was counted between two and nine times. The DNA of the CDR3 is TGTGCCAGCAGTGGACATCAGCAGCCCCAGCATTTT. It codes for CASSGHQQPQHF. The chain uses TRBV2 and TRBJ1-5; no firm D call. CDR3 length: 12 amino acids. V dropped 4 bases and J dropped 7 bases, with 8 bases sitting between them. The germline V gene has CDR1 SNHLY and CDR2 FYNNEI.

This chain uses TRBV29-1 with TRBJ2-3; 7 bases fit TRBD2. The CDR3 totals 14 residues. Germline assignment: CDR1 SQVTM and CDR2 ANQGSEA. J was trimmed by 8 bases and V by 2 bases; bases with no gene match: 10. CDR3 region: CSVETVLAELTQYF. The CDR3 region has the DNA TGCAGCGTTGAAACGGTCCTAGCGGAGCTTACGCAGTATTTT.

V gene TRBV19 combines with J gene TRBJ1-1, with a tentative D call TRBD1 (5 bases). The CDR3 length is 14 residues. Germline V gene data show CDR1 as LNHDA and CDR2 as SQIVND (reference sequence). Trimming removed 4 bases from V and 0 bases from J, with 9 bases in between. CDR3 in DNA: TGTGCCAGTAGTAGGGGACTTCTGAACACTGAAGCTTTCTTT. This codes for CASSRGLLNTEAFF.

This clone occurred many times. The rearrangement joins TRBV14 to TRBJ1-2; 7 bases agree with TRBD1. The CDR3 length is 14 residues. Trimming cost V 3 bases and J 4 bases; bases outside gene matches: 5. From germline, CDR1 is SGHDN and CDR2 FVKESK. This chain's CDR3 is CASSQGGQSYGYTF. In DNA form, the CDR3 reads TGTGCCAGCAGCCAGGGGGGACAGAGCTATGGCTACACCTTC.

This clone was seen only a few times. The chain couples TRBV30 to TRBJ1-5, with D possibly being TRBD1 (6 bases). V lost 0 bases and J lost 5, with 8 bases in between. The CDR3 extends over 13 amino acids. CDR1 is GTSNPN, CDR2 SVGIG, per germline (reference sequence). In DNA form, the CDR3 reads TGTGCCTGGAGTGTAGGGGGGGATCAGCCCCAGCATTTT. Protein sequence: CAWSVGGDQPQHF. The full variable domain, its missing parts supplied by reference TRBV30 and TRBJ1-5, is SQTIHQWPATLVQPVGSPLSLECTVEGTSNPNLYWYRQAAGRGLQLLFYSVGIGQISSEVPQNLSASRPQDRQFILSSKKLLLSDSGFYLCAWSVGGDQPQHFGDGTRLSIL.

This clone came up many times. One end of the junction fails to match germline, which may point to a read error. The rearrangement uses TRBV7-7 and TRBJ2-5; 8 nucleotides match TRBD2. Germline V gives CDR1 SSHAT, CDR2 FNYEAQ (reference sequence). The CDR3 extends over 14 amino acids. The CDR3 coding sequence is TGTGCTAGCAGCTCGGGCGGGGGGACGGAGACCCAGTACTTC. It translates to CASSSGGGTETQYF.

This clone was found many times. This chain uses TRBV7-9 with TRBJ1-1, with D maybe TRBD1 (6 bases). The CDR3 consists of 14 residues. Germline CDR1 and CDR2: SEHNR and FQNEAQ (reference sequence). The ends were cut back, 4 bases at V and 6 bases at J, with 15 bases in the middle. The CDR3 nucleotides are TGTGCCAGCAGCTCCGCAGGGGTTCGCGCTGAAGCTTTCTTT. Translating gives CASSSAGVRAEAFF. The full variable domain, completed using reference TRBV7-9 and TRBJ1-1, is DTGVSQNPRHKITKRGQNVTFRCDPISEHNRLYWYRQTLGQGPEFLTYFQNEAQLEKSRLLSDRFSAERPKGSFSTLEIQRTEQGDSAMYLCASSSAGVRAEAFFGQGTRLTVV.